A selection of T cell receptor beta chains follows, all from one sample in a study of shared clonotypes between healthy human individuals. Repertoires were generated with immunoSEQ multiplex PCR, while TCRdb's copy carries only in-frame clones and drops some. The sample lists roughly 550,000 clones, less than 97% occurring once. Sequenced sample: naive CD8+ T cells sorted from blood. Receptors originate from a woman between 25 and 40 years old in good health. The CDR3 runs from the conserved cysteine through the conserved F or W. The order of the fields is D gene, J gene, V gene, clone size, CDR3 protein, CDR3 DNA. D genes are given only for firm matches. Not all rows give a size; the values are once, few, many and, for expanded clones, a class.

TRBD2 | TRBJ2-7 | TRBV5-6 | NA | CASSFETSGVYEQYF | TGTGCCAGCAGCTTCGAGACTAGCGGAGTCTACGAGCAGTACTTC
TRBD1 | TRBJ2-1 | TRBV7-6 | once | CASSLGPTGSNEQFF | TGTGCCAGCAGCTTAGGCCCGACAGGGAGTAATGAGCAGTTCTTC
NA | TRBJ1-3 | TRBV7-9 | NA | CASSLSGAPGNTIYF | TGTGCCAGCAGCTTATCGGGGGCCCCTGGAAACACCATATATTTT
NA | TRBJ1-3 | TRBV9 | NA | CASSGGTRTGNTIYF | TGTGCCAGCAGCGGAGGGACACGCACTGGAAACACCATATATTTT
TRBD1 | TRBJ1-2 | TRBV6-5 | NA | CASSPSGTGSGYTF | TGTGCCAGCAGTCCTTCCGGGACAGGATCTGGCTACACCTTC
TRBD1 | TRBJ2-1 | TRBV7-3 | NA | CASSFTGGSYNEQFF | TGTGCCAGCAGCTTTACAGGGGGTTCCTACAATGAGCAGTTCTTC
TRBD2 | TRBJ2-7 | TRBV2 | once | CASSEVAGGGSSPF | TGTGCCAGCAGTGAAGTAGCGGGAGGGGGTTCCTCGCCCTTC
TRBD1 | TRBJ1-3 | TRBV7-6 | NA | CASSRRGDRTGNTIYF | TGTGCCAGCTCCCGAAGGGGGGACAGGACTGGAAACACCATATATTTT
NA | TRBJ2-1 | TRBV6-5 | NA | CASGGTPSHNEQFF | TGTGCCAGCGGAGGGACGCCATCCCACAATGAGCAGTTCTTC
TRBD1 | TRBJ2-7 | TRBV28 | NA | CASRGQGDIYEQYF | TGTGCCAGCAGAGGACAGGGTGACATCTACGAGCAGTACTTC
TRBD2 | TRBJ2-7 | TRBV19 | NA | CASSLGLASSYEQYF | TGTGCCAGTAGTCTAGGACTAGCGTCTTCCTACGAGCAGTACTTC
NA | TRBJ2-3 | TRBV27 | once | CASRSRTPWGDTQYF | TGTGCCAGCAGAAGCCGGACTCCCTGGGGAGATACGCAGTATTTT
NA | TRBJ2-7 | TRBV11-2 | NA | CASSQNSYEQYF | TGTGCCAGCAGCCAGAACTCCTACGAGCAGTACTTC